This record concerns one T cell receptor beta chain sequence. This clone was counted between two and nine times. Its antigen target is currently unknown. The sample holds no much larger clone one base away, and base qualities are not on file. The data originate from a study of shared clonotypes between healthy human individuals (dated by TCRdb to 2018 to 2021). About the investigation overall: Three men and two women, aged 18 to 49 years, made up the cohort. Per donor, three plates each were used for CD4 naive and CD4 memory, two for CD8 naive, and one for CD8 memory. To increase sequencing depth and limit assay-specific biases, different laboratories used diverse techniques to prepare libraries and sequence TCR repertoires. To estimate repertoire size and how much clonotype sharing occurs between individuals, the study deeply sequenced the blood TCR repertoires of five healthy adults. Per donor, leukapheresis produced somewhere between about 0.94 and 8.9 billion PBMCs.

Donors were healthy HIV-negative adults with no recently reported acute infections or vaccinations. All donors were Caucasian adults living in Nashville, Tennessee, USA. CD4+ T cells were enriched by magnetic negative selection, after which naive cells were positively selected on CD45RA and the negative fraction was taken as the memory subset. After blood collection by leukapheresis, PBMCs were isolated using Ficoll-Histopaque density gradient centrifugation and then cryopreserved in the vapor phase of liquid nitrogen. Analytical flow cytometry was used to check the purity and quantity of every magnetically sorted T cell population. Genomic DNA was isolated from every sorted fraction and measured by UV absorbance on a Nanodrop 2000c. TCR CDR3 regions were amplified from genomic DNA by multiplex PCR using the deep immunoSEQ assay. Extracted genomic DNA from each cell subset was distributed evenly across all wells of several immunoSEQ 96-well plates, and each plate was treated as a replicate. Each replicate PCR for sorted subsets received approximately 220 ng genomic DNA, equal to about 30,000 T cell genomes. Purified libraries were measured with a Qubit 3.0 fluorometer, size-checked on a Bioanalyzer 2100, and measured again with the KAPA Library Quantification kit. Every immunoSEQ 96-well plate was sequenced on a dedicated single-read 150-cycle Illumina NextSeq 550 flow cell. The authors' analysis ran thus. Because only junctional sequences without quality scores were contained in the immunoSEQ output, filtering matching that applied to full-length reads could not be performed. To assign V/J genes and CDR3, sequences were annotated against IMGT germline references using PyIR, a Python wrapper for IgBLAST v1.9. Reads were filtered out if the reads had weak V/J assignments (E-value above 1e-6), no CDR3, stop codons, out-of-frame junctions, or ambiguous translated residues. V3J clonotypes were defined as sequences sharing the same inferred V gene, J gene, and CDR3 amino acid sequence. The percentage overlap between two repertoires was calculated by dividing the number of shared unique clonotypes by the size of the smaller repertoire. Three approaches were used to assess repertoire richness: RTK rarefaction, the Chao1 estimator, and Recon v2.1 estimates of unobserved clonotypes. For all TCRbeta clonotypes obtained by the gDNA method from several donors, generation probabilities were computed with OLGA. This is the immuneACCESS table as TCRdb keeps it, with only in-frame sequences that have V and J called. A part of the clones is gone; compared with another copy, unresolved V genes explain less than half, and the rest is unexplained. The D gene and trimming were derived from the DNA, and the V and J assignments and clone size from that table. Counted in this sample were under 1,100,000 clones; more than 60% of them appeared once. Approximately 1.5% of the sample comes from the top ten.

Findings and caveats that apply to the study as a whole: Clonotypes shared by all four sorted-subset donors showed higher generation probabilities than non-shared clonotypes. Sharing across four donors was observed for about 5% of naive CD4, under 4% of naive CD8, about 2.5% of memory CD4, and roughly 0.43% of memory CD8 clonotypes. Pairwise subsampling led to the expectation that sequencing depth would affect the degree of clonotype sharing among donors. Sampling was restricted to blood, and TCR repertoires in tissue are likely to differ from TCR repertoires in blood. Incomplete sequencing was indicated by rarefaction of sorted-subset datasets, despite the large sequencing depth. The small number of donors limited the genetic and exposure-history diversity represented. Naive subsets generally had larger estimated clonotype richness than memory subsets did.

From the cysteine through the phenylalanine, the CDR3 covers 12 amino acids. Only the CDR3 part of the read is kept: 36 bases, read in frame from the first base. CDR1 and CDR2, per the germline V gene (reference sequence), are GTSNPN and SVGIG. V and J are truncated by 5 bases and 4 bases respectively, leaving an intervening sequence of 9 bases. The sample was memory CD4+ T cells sorted from blood. This specimen's cell subset or site label, per the study, means: CD45RA-negative fraction. The sequence derives from a man aged 18 to 30 in good health. Recombination joined TRBV30 with TRBJ1-3; the D gene assignment is ambiguous. The CDR3 protein sequence reads: CAWCHGGNTIYF. Read as DNA, the sequence is TGTGCCTGGTGCCATGGCGGAAACACCATATATTTT.